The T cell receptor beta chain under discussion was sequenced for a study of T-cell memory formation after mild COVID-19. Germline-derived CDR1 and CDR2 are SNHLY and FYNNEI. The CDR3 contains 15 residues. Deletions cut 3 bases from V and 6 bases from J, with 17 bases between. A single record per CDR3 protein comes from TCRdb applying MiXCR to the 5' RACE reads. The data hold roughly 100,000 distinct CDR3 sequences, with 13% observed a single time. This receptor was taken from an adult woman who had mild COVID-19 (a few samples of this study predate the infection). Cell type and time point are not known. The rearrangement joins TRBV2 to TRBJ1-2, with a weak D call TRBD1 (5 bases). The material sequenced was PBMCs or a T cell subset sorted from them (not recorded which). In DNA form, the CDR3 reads TGTGCCAGCAGTGAGGATGGACGAATGGGGGATGGCTACACCTTC. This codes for CASSEDGRMGDGYTF.